Below are 21 T cell receptor beta chains sequenced from a single sample in a study of cytotoxic CD8 clonotypes in ibrutinib-treated CLL (dated by TCRdb to 2020 to 2022). The protocol used for the library was the immunoSEQ multiplex PCR assay. Sourced from immuneACCESS, this table was stored by TCRdb with only in-frame sequences that have V and J called. A share of the clones is absent; for the studies checked, an unresolved V gene accounts for under half, and the remainder has no known explanation. Counted in this sample were around 310,000 clones; roughly 80% of them appeared once. The top ten constitute roughly 6.3% of the sample. This sample comprised PBMCs, obtained before ibrutinib treatment. Source of these receptors: a human donor with chronic lymphocytic leukemia.

This clone was recorded a few times. The rearrangement links TRBV7-9 to TRBJ2-3; a possible D gene is TRBD2 (5 bases). The CDR3 consists of 14 residues. Germline CDR1 and CDR2: SEHNR and FQNEAQ (reference sequence). Trimming cost V 5 bases and J 2 bases, with 11 bases left between them. The CDR3 nucleotides read TGTGCCAGCAGCATCATAGCGCCCACAGATACGCAGTATTTT. The encoded protein is CASSIIAPTDTQYF. Complete variable domain (other parts from reference TRBV7-9 and TRBJ2-3): DTGVSQNPRHKITKRGQNVTFRCDPISEHNRLYWYRQTLGQGPEFLTYFQNEAQLEKSRLLSDRFSAERPKGSFSTLEIQRTEQGDSAMYLCASSIIAPTDTQYFGPGTRLTVL.

This clone is a singleton in its sample. This rearrangement joins TRBV10-3 to TRBJ2-7; 10 positions agree with TRBD1. Looked up from germline, CDR1 is ENHRY and CDR2 is SYGVKD. The CDR3 loop spans 15 amino acids. V dropped 8 bases and J dropped 0; count of bases not matched to a gene: 7. Written as DNA, the CDR3 is TGTGCCATCGCCCAGACAGGGGGCCTCTCCTACGAGCAGTACTTC. Translation gives CAIAQTGGLSYEQYF.

The V and J genes are TRBV9 and TRBJ2-1, with TRBD2 as a possible D gene (5 bases). This CDR3 region has 16 residues. V gave up 1 base and J gave up 1 base, with 12 bases separating them. The V gene's germline CDR1 is SGDLS and CDR2 YYNGEE. The CDR3: CASSVYAGPSYNEQFF. In nucleotides, the CDR3 is TGTGCCAGCAGCGTATATGCGGGCCCTTCCTACAATGAGCAGTTCTTC.

This CDR3 reads CASSLVTTNRRNTEAFF. The CDR3 nucleotides read TGTGCCAGCTCCTTGGTCACTACAAATCGGAGGAACACTGAAGCTTTCTTT. The genes are TRBV18 and TRBJ1-1; D gene uncertain. The CDR3 length is 17 residues. Germline CDR1 reads KGHSH; CDR2 reads LQKENI. V was clipped by 6 bases and J by 1 base, with 21 bases between them.

The chain couples TRBV30 to TRBJ2-7; TRBD2 matches at 8 bases. CDR3 length equals 12 residues. Germline V CDR1 and CDR2: GTSNPN, SVGIG (reference sequence). V gave up 4 bases and J gave up 12 bases; unmatched junction bases: 11. In DNA form, the CDR3 reads TGTGCCTGGACTAGCGGGTTCCCGAGTCTGTACTTC. Residues: CAWTSGFPSLYF.

This clone was seen once. The chain has TRBV9 and TRBJ1-1; possible D gene TRBD1, 5 bases. Trimming pared 2 bases from V and 3 bases from J, leaving 8 bases between. The germline CDR1 and CDR2 sequences are SGDLS and YYNGEE. CDR3 size: 13 residues. For the CDR3, the DNA is TGTGCCAGCAGCGTTCAGGGATACACTGAAGCTTTCTTT. Translation gives CASSVQGYTEAFF. Full variable domain (rest looked up from reference TRBV9 and TRBJ1-1): DSGVTQTPKHLITATGQRVTLRCSPRSGDLSVYWYQQSLDQGLQFLIQYYNGEERAKGNILERFSAQQFPDLHSELNLSSLELGDSALYFCASSVQGYTEAFFGQGTRLTVV.

This clone is a singleton in its sample. The gene calls are TRBV6-5 and TRBJ2-5; perhaps TRBD2 as D (5 bases). V was shortened by 6 bases and J by 1 base, with 9 bases between the two germline ends. Germline CDR1 MNHEY, CDR2 SVGAGI. The CDR3 runs to 13 residues. The CDR3, as DNA: TGTGCCAGCAGGGAGACTACCCAAGAGACCCAGTACTTC. This gives the protein CASRETTQETQYF.

The chain joins TRBV27 to TRBJ2-7, with 7 bases lining up with TRBD1. The ends lost 0 bases at V and 1 base at J; junction bases unmatched: 3. CDR1 and CDR2 from the germline V gene are MNHEY and SMNVEV (reference sequence). CDR3 size: 15 residues. The chain's CDR3 is CASSLSQTGSYEQYF. As DNA, the CDR3 is TGTGCCAGCAGTTTATCACAGACAGGGTCCTACGAGCAGTACTTC.

This sequence joins TRBV5-1 and TRBJ2-7; TRBD2 agrees at 9 bases. With 8 bases clipped from V and 0 bases from J, the junction kept 12 bases outside the gene matches. The germline V gene has CDR1 SGHRS and CDR2 YFSETQ. The CDR3 covers 16 residues. The CDR3 DNA reads as TGCGCCAGGATCGAGGTAGCGGGAGCAAACTCCTACGAGCAGTACTTC. This sequence encodes CARIEVAGANSYEQYF.

V gene TRBV19 combines with J gene TRBJ2-7; D unresolved. V was shortened by 1 base and J by 3 bases, with 7 bases between the two germline ends. The CDR3 totals 13 residues. The germline CDR1 and CDR2 sequences are LNHDA and SQIVND (reference sequence). The CDR3 region is CASSIGLYYEQYF. CDR3 coding DNA: TGTGCCAGTAGTATAGGCCTGTACTACGAGCAGTACTTC. The full variable domain, with the rest looked up from reference TRBV19 and TRBJ2-7, is DGGITQSPKYLFRKEGQNVTLSCEQNLNHDAMYWYRQDPGQGLRLIYYSQIVNDFQKGDIAEGYSVSREKKESFPLTVTSAQKNPTAFYLCASSIGLYYEQYFGPGTRLTVT.

This rearrangement joins TRBV4-1 to TRBJ2-1; 10 bases are shared with TRBD2. The V segment lost 4 bases and the J segment 0 bases; nucleotides outside the gene matches: 15. The CDR3 runs to 20 residues. CDR1 and CDR2 from the germline V gene are MGHRA and YSYEKL. The CDR3 sequence: CASSPRGGASGSVSYNEQFF. The CDR3, as DNA: TGCGCCAGCAGCCCAAGAGGTGGGGCTAGCGGGAGTGTCTCCTACAATGAGCAGTTCTTC.

This chain's CDR3 is CASSVRDSYNEQFF. The CDR3 region has the DNA TGTGCCAGCAGCGTACGGGACTCCTACAATGAGCAGTTCTTC. V usage is TRBV9 and J usage is TRBJ2-1, with D possibly TRBD2 on 5 matching bases. V lost 1 base, J lost 0 bases, and 5 bases lay in between. Germline V gene lookup returns CDR1 SGDLS and CDR2 YYNGEE. The CDR3 consists of 14 residues.

This clone appeared a few times. V is TRBV28 and J is TRBJ1-2; TRBD1 is a possible D gene (5 bases). V dropped 5 bases and J dropped 5 bases, with 21 bases sitting between them. Germline V gives CDR1 MDHEN, CDR2 SYDVKM. The CDR3 contains 16 residues. The CDR3 here is CASSGAGRLIWYGYTF. The DNA of the CDR3 is TGTGCCAGCAGTGGGGCGGGACGGTTGATATGGTATGGCTACACCTTC.

V usage is TRBV4-3 and J usage is TRBJ2-2; TRBD2 aligns across 10 bases. Germline lookup yields CDR1 LGHNA and CDR2 YSLEER. V dropped 5 bases and J dropped 6; count of bases not matched to a gene: 9. This CDR3 has 16 residues. CDR3 sequence: CASSAGLAGVPGELFF. In DNA form, the CDR3 reads TGCGCCAGCAGCGCAGGGCTAGCGGGAGTTCCCGGGGAGCTGTTTTTT.

The J gene is TRBJ2-5, the V gene TRBV11-2, with 7 nucleotides matching TRBD2. V was pared by 2 bases and J by 5 bases, with 11 bases of the junction left unmatched. The germline V gene has CDR1 SGHAT and CDR2 FQNNGV. CDR3 length: 16 amino acids. The CDR3 region is CASSLLSGRASETQYF. CDR3 sequence (DNA): TGTGCCAGCAGCTTACTTTCGGGGAGGGCCTCGGAGACCCAGTACTTC.

The rearrangement links TRBV7-6 to TRBJ1-1; no reliable D call. This CDR3 is 13 amino acids long. Germline V lookup: CDR1 SGHVS, CDR2 FNYEAQ. The V end lost 2 bases, the J end lost 4 bases, and 8 bases lay between the germline ends. CDR3 amino acids: CASSLSGITEAFF. The CDR3 nucleotides are TGTGCCAGCAGCTTAAGTGGGATCACTGAAGCTTTCTTT. Looking up the rest from reference TRBV7-6 and TRBJ1-1 gives the full variable domain: GAGVSQSPRYKVTKRGQDVALRCDPISGHVSLYWYRQALGQGPEFLTYFNYEAQQDKSGLPNDRFSAERPEGSISTLTIQRTEQRDSAMYRCASSLSGITEAFFGQGTRLTVV.

This CDR3 is CASSLREFDEQYF. The CDR3 nucleotides read TGTGCCAGCAGCTTGCGGGAGTTTGACGAGCAGTACTTC. The chain employs TRBV5-6 and TRBJ2-7; tentative D call: TRBD2 (6 bases). CDR3 length: 13 amino acids. The germline CDR1 and CDR2 sequences are SGHDT and YYEEEE. V lost 1 base and J 5 bases, leaving 10 bases between the germline ends.

The V call is TRBV7-9, the J call TRBJ1-1; D unclear. The length of the CDR3 is 12 residues. Germline CDR1 and CDR2: SEHNR and FQNEAQ (reference sequence). V was shortened by 1 base and J by 7 bases, with 7 bases between the two germline ends. The CDR3 reads CASSLGRNEAFF. The CDR3 nucleotides are TGTGCCAGCAGCTTAGGAAGGAATGAAGCTTTCTTT.

The CDR3 region is CASTSRNSYEQYF. CDR3 DNA: TGTGCCAGTACATCCAGGAACTCCTACGAGCAGTACTTC. The chain combines TRBV19 with TRBJ2-7; no firm D call. Deletions cut 7 bases from V and 0 bases from J, with 10 bases between. This CDR3 comprises 13 residues. Germline V CDR1 and CDR2: LNHDA, SQIVND (reference sequence).

The chain has TRBV9 and TRBJ1-2; D is perhaps TRBD1 (5 bases). This CDR3 region has 15 residues. V lost 0 bases and J lost 6, with 15 bases in between. Germline V gives CDR1 SGDLS, CDR2 YYNGEE. CDR3 DNA: TGTGCCAGCAGCGTAGTTTGGCAGGGTGGAAATGGCTACACCTTC. This encodes CASSVVWQGGNGYTF. Looking up the rest from reference TRBV9 and TRBJ1-2 gives the full variable domain: DSGVTQTPKHLITATGQRVTLRCSPRSGDLSVYWYQQSLDQGLQFLIQYYNGEERAKGNILERFSAQQFPDLHSELNLSSLELGDSALYFCASSVVWQGGNGYTFGSGTRLTVV.

CDR3 sequence: CASSESYRGMAGYTF. CDR3 in DNA: TGTGCCAGCAGTGAATCTTACAGGGGCATGGCTGGCTACACCTTC. The chain couples TRBV25-1 to TRBJ1-2; 7 nucleotides match TRBD1. The J segment lost 7 bases and the V segment lost 1 base, leaving 9 bases of the junction unmatched. Per the germline V gene, CDR1 is MGHDK and CDR2 is SYGVNS. The CDR3 spans 15 residues.